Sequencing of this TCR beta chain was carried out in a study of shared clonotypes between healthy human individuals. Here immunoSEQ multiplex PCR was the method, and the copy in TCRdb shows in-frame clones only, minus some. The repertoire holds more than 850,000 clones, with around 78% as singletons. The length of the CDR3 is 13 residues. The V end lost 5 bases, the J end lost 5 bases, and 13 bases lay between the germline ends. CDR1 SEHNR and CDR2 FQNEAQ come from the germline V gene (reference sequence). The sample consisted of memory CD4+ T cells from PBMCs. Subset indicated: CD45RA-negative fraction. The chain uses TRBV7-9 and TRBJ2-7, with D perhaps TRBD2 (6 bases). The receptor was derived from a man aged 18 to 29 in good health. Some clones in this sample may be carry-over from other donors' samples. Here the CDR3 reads CASSLGGADEQYF. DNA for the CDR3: TGTGCCAGCAGCCTAGGCGGGGCCGACGAGCAGTACTTC.